The present T cell receptor (beta chain) was sequenced within a study of resident and recirculating memory T cells in vitiligo. The table came from immunoSEQ multiplex PCR; TCRdb's copy has only in-frame clones and leaves some out. The sample holds 40,000 to 45,000 clones, around 90% seen once. The CDR3 runs 14 residues. Trimming cost V 4 bases and J 6 bases; bases outside gene matches: 9. Germline CDR1 SGHRS, CDR2 YFSETQ. To note about this clone: Its antigen remains unidentified.

General study results and limits: No single dominant TCR clone appeared; lesion clonality varied. TCR sequences were not conserved across biopsy sites or patients.

The chain combines TRBV5-1 with TRBJ1-2; TRBD1 matches at 7 bases. Sequenced input: blood. This clonotype originated in a male donor with vitiligo. In nucleotides, the CDR3 is TGCGCCAGCAGCGCCACAGGGGTAACCCATGGCTACACCTTC. It is translated as CASSATGVTHGYTF.